The present T cell receptor (beta chain) was sequenced within a study of blood T cell repertoires in COVID-19. Study background: Acute and convalescent COVID-19 specimens originated in the United States, Italy and Spain. In each case, the material was cDNA or gDNA derived from T cells, B-cell-depleted T cells, or PBMCs.

V lost 6 bases to trimming and J lost 0 bases; unmatched junction nucleotides: 7. The V gene's germline CDR1 is LNHDA and CDR2 SQIVND (reference sequence). This CDR3 contains 15 residues. This clone turned up a few times. Methods used by the authors: Estimates of nucleated cell counts were drawn from the amplification of reference gene primers. Here immunoSEQ multiplex PCR was the method, and the copy in TCRdb shows in-frame clones only, minus some. For V, J and clone size, that table is used; D and trimming come from the DNA. There are some 86,000 clones in the sample; 91% occur only once, and under 2.5% lies in the top ten.

The genes are TRBV19 and TRBJ1-1, with 7 nucleotides matching TRBD1. Material: peripheral blood. The source of this sequence is a human donor with active COVID-19. The donor label of this sample is uncertain. The CDR3 region has the DNA TGTGCCAGTAGCCCGGGACAGCCGATGAACACTGAAGCTTTCTTT. Protein product: CASSPGQPMNTEAFF.